The 21 T cell receptor beta chains in this list originate from one sample, sequenced in a study of blood T cell repertoires in COVID-19. Measured with immunoSEQ multiplex PCR; TCRdb has only the in-frame clones, and not every one. This table has fewer than 300,000 clones, approximately 84% appearing once. What was sequenced was peripheral blood. All receptors come from a human donor in a cohort sampled during active COVID-19.

The chain recombines TRBV7-2 with TRBJ2-3, with TRBD2 as a possible D gene (5 bases). The CDR3 has 14 amino acids. Trimming took off 6 bases at V and 4 bases at J, with 14 bases between the two ends. Germline assignment: CDR1 SGHTA and CDR2 FQGNSA. The CDR3 protein is CASSNRVRADTQYF. The CDR3 DNA reads TGTGCCAGCAGTAACCGAGTGCGGGCAGATACGCAGTATTTT.

The rearrangement uses TRBV3-1 (or the pseudogene TRBV3-2) and TRBJ1-5, with D possibly matching TRBD1 (5 bases). Trimming left V 1 base short and J 4 bases short, with 11 bases between. The CDR3 runs 15 residues. Germline V gene lookup returns CDR1 LGHDT and CDR2 YNNKEL (reference sequence). The chain's CDR3 is CASSQGDSRNQPQHF. The DNA for the CDR3 is TGTGCCAGCAGCCAAGGGGACTCTAGGAATCAGCCCCAGCATTTT.

The chain carries TRBV4-1 and TRBJ2-1, with 13 positions matching TRBD2. Germline V gene lookup returns CDR1 MGHRA and CDR2 YSYEKL. The V segment lost 0 bases and the J segment 7 bases; nucleotides outside the gene matches: 3. This CDR3 has 16 amino acids. CDR3 region: CASSQEGTSGKNEQFF. The CDR3 region has the DNA TGCGCCAGCAGCCAAGAAGGGACTAGCGGGAAGAATGAGCAGTTCTTC.

This clone was counted a few times. The chain links TRBV18 to TRBJ2-3; 14 bases are shared with TRBD2. The germline V gene encodes CDR1 KGHSH and CDR2 LQKENI. V was pared by 5 bases and J by 0 bases, with 10 bases of the junction left unmatched. The CDR3 totals 19 residues. DNA of the CDR3: TGTGCCAGCTCATTCGCCGGGACTAGCGGGGGCTATAGCACAGATACGCAGTATTTT. This gives the protein CASSFAGTSGGYSTDTQYF.

A note on this clone: The sample contains more than one DNA sequence encoding this CDR3. The V and J genes are TRBV5-1 and TRBJ1-5, with D tentatively TRBD1 (5 bases). The CDR3 runs 15 residues. The V gene lost 1 base and the J gene lost 1 base, with 9 bases spanning the gap. The germline V gene has CDR1 SGHRS and CDR2 YFSETQ. The chain's CDR3 is CASSLQGGSNQPQHF. In DNA form, the CDR3 reads TGCGCCAGCAGCTTGCAGGGAGGGAGCAATCAGCCCCAGCATTTT.

This chain connects TRBV19 to TRBJ2-1; D is perhaps TRBD2 (6 bases). The CDR3 consists of 15 residues. Germline V gene sequence: CDR1 LNHDA, CDR2 SQIVND (reference sequence). V lost 7 bases to trimming and J lost 9 bases, with 22 bases between them. CDR3 coding DNA: TGTGCCAGTAAGGGGATTCGGAGCGGGTTAAGTGAGCAGTTCTTC. Translated: CASKGIRSGLSEQFF.

This chain links TRBV7-9 with TRBJ2-1; 7 bases are a match to TRBD2. The germline gives CDR1 SEHNR, CDR2 FQNEAQ (reference sequence). V dropped 3 bases and J dropped 7; count of bases not matched to a gene: 12. There are 16 residues in the CDR3. This CDR3 is CASSFSASGIGNEQFF. Here the CDR3 DNA reads TGTGCCAGCAGCTTCTCCGCTAGCGGTATTGGGAATGAGCAGTTCTTC.

The rearrangement uses TRBV4-1 and TRBJ2-5, with 7 positions matching TRBD1. Germline V lookup: CDR1 MGHRA, CDR2 YSYEKL. The J segment lost 4 bases and the V segment lost 5 bases, leaving 10 bases of the junction unmatched. The CDR3 contains 15 residues. The CDR3 coding sequence is TGCGCCAGCAGCGCCCGACAGGGTATCCGAGAGACCCAGTACTTC. Translating gives CASSARQGIRETQYF.

This clone was seen once. The rearrangement joins TRBV6-2 or TRBV6-3 to TRBJ2-7; D is perhaps TRBD2 (6 bases). The CDR3 is made up of 19 amino acids. V gave up 0 bases and J gave up 3 bases, with 24 bases separating them. CDR1 is MNHEY and CDR2 is SVGEGT in the germline V gene. CDR3: CASSYSRDGLPANLYEQYF. The DNA for the CDR3 is TGTGCCAGCAGTTACTCGCGGGACGGCTTGCCGGCCAATCTCTACGAGCAGTACTTC.

The chain joins TRBV19 to TRBJ1-5; possibly TRBD1 for D (6 bases). From germline, CDR1 is LNHDA and CDR2 SQIVND (reference sequence). Trimming pared 5 bases from V and 1 base from J, leaving 18 bases between. This CDR3 has 17 amino acids. The CDR3 sequence is CASSVTTGTGSNQPQHF. In DNA form, the CDR3 reads TGTGCCAGTAGTGTAACCACAGGGACGGGAAGCAATCAGCCCCAGCATTTT.

The gene calls are TRBV7-8 and TRBJ1-3; D perhaps matches TRBD1 (6 bases). In germline, CDR1 is SGHVS, CDR2 FQNEAQ. Trimming removed 7 bases from V and 0 bases from J, with 16 bases in between. CDR3 length: 16 residues. The CDR3 reads CASTKRGSNSGNTIYF. Here the CDR3 DNA reads TGTGCCAGCACAAAGAGGGGGAGTAACTCTGGAAACACCATATATTTT.

The rearrangement joins TRBV20-1 to TRBJ2-7; a weak D match, TRBD1 (5 bases). The CDR3 is 11 residues long. The ends were cut back, 5 bases at V and 6 bases at J, with 11 bases in the middle. The germline V gene encodes CDR1 DFQATT and CDR2 SNEGSKA (reference sequence). The CDR3 nucleotides are TGCAGTGCTCTAACGGACACCGAGCAGTACTTC. Protein product: CSALTDTEQYF.

The chain is built from TRBV27 and TRBJ1-5, with a possible D match to TRBD1 (6 bases). Trimming shortened V by 6 bases and J by 0 bases, and 12 bases separated the two germline ends. Germline CDR1 reads MNHEY; CDR2 reads SMNVEV (reference sequence). This CDR3 contains 15 residues. The chain's CDR3 is CASRGTPYSNQPQHF. The CDR3 DNA follows: TGTGCCAGCAGGGGGACACCTTATAGCAATCAGCCCCAGCATTTT.

This clone has only one observation. The chain joins TRBV5-1 to TRBJ2-7, with 9 bases aligning to TRBD1. Germline trimming cut 0 bases from V and 4 bases from J; bases unmatched to any gene: 11. The CDR3 has 17 residues. Germline CDR1 reads SGHRS; CDR2 reads YFSETQ. This CDR3 reads CASSLERDRGVLYEQYF. The CDR3 DNA reads TGCGCCAGCAGCTTGGAGCGAGACAGGGGGGTCTTATACGAGCAGTACTTC. Filled out from reference TRBV5-1 and TRBJ2-7, the complete variable domain reads KAGVTQTPRYLIKTRGQQVTLSCSPISGHRSVSWYQQTPGQGLQFLFEYFSETQRNKGNFPGRFSGRQFSNSRSEMNVSTLELGDSALYLCASSLERDRGVLYEQYFGPGTRLTVT.

This chain uses TRBV7-9 with TRBJ1-2, with 10 bases matching TRBD1. Unmatched junction bases numbered 2, after V lost 4 bases and J lost 6 bases. The CDR3 has 13 amino acids. Per the germline V gene, CDR1 is SEHNR and CDR2 is FQNEAQ (reference sequence). The CDR3: CASSSGQGNGYTF. The CDR3 region has the DNA TGTGCCAGCAGCTCGGGACAGGGGAATGGCTACACCTTC.

This rearrangement joins TRBV29-1 to TRBJ2-5, with a weak D call TRBD1 (6 bases). The V end was cut by 5 bases, the J end by 1 base, with 11 bases between. Germline assignment: CDR1 SQVTM and CDR2 ANQGSEA. CDR3 length: 13 residues. The CDR3 is CSVLRDTQETQYF. The CDR3, as DNA: TGCAGCGTTCTACGGGACACCCAAGAGACCCAGTACTTC.

The V call is TRBV7-9, the J call TRBJ2-1; 11 positions agree with TRBD2. The trim removed 5 bases at V and 5 bases at J, leaving 5 bases unmatched. CDR1 and CDR2 from the germline V gene are SEHNR and FQNEAQ (reference sequence). This CDR3 has 15 residues. The CDR3 DNA sequence: TGTGCCAGCAGCCGGGGACTAGCGGAAAACAATGAGCAGTTCTTC. It encodes CASSRGLAENNEQFF.

The V call is TRBV15, the J call TRBJ1-5, with D perhaps matching TRBD1 (5 bases). In germline, CDR1 is LNHNV, CDR2 YYDKDF (reference sequence). The ends were cut back, 0 bases at V and 3 bases at J, with 12 bases in the middle. The CDR3 has 16 amino acids. In DNA, the CDR3 is TGTGCCACCAGCAGAGATGCCACGACAGTCAATCAGCCCCAGCATTTT. This translates into CATSRDATTVNQPQHF.

The chain links TRBV18 to TRBJ1-2; no definite D call. V dropped 0 bases and J dropped 3 bases, with 8 bases sitting between them. The CDR3 has 14 residues. Germline CDR1 is KGHSH and CDR2 is LQKENI. The CDR3 loop is CASSPPEVYYGYTF. As DNA, the CDR3 is TGTGCCAGCTCACCACCGGAGGTCTACTATGGCTACACCTTC.

CDR3 in amino acids: CASSSTGQGNEKLFF. DNA of the CDR3: TGCGCCAGCAGCTCCACGGGACAGGGGAATGAAAAACTGTTTTTT. The chain carries TRBV5-1 and TRBJ1-4; 10 nucleotides match TRBD1. V lost 3 bases to trimming and J lost 5 bases; unmatched junction nucleotides: 4. The CDR3 consists of 15 residues. Per germline, CDR1 SGHRS and CDR2 YFSETQ.

The V gene is TRBV27, the J gene TRBJ1-2; unclear D gene. CDR1 and CDR2 from the germline V gene are MNHEY and SMNVEV (reference sequence). CDR3 size: 15 residues. Trimming removed 6 bases at V and 4 bases at J, with 18 bases between. The CDR3 loop is CASSPLGNGGYGYTF. DNA for the CDR3: TGTGCCAGCAGCCCCTTAGGTAACGGAGGCTATGGCTACACCTTC.